These 20 T cell receptor beta chains were sequenced from one sample in a study of T cell changes during pregnancy in multiple sclerosis. Method: immunoSEQ multiplex PCR; TCRdb's copy keeps in-frame clones and lacks some. The data show fewer than 110,000 clones, more than 85% seen once. The sample in question was peripheral blood, obtained in the second trimester of pregnancy. These TCRs come from a female donor with multiple sclerosis, enrolled in a pregnancy study.

The V call is TRBV7-2, the J call TRBJ2-5, with 8 bases aligning to TRBD1. From germline, CDR1 is SGHTA and CDR2 FQGNSA. V dropped 0 bases and J dropped 2; count of bases not matched to a gene: 5. This CDR3 contains 16 residues. The CDR3 here is CASSLASGGFQETQYF. The DNA for the CDR3 is TGTGCCAGCAGCTTAGCGTCAGGGGGCTTTCAAGAGACCCAGTACTTC.

For the CDR3, the DNA is TGCGCCAGCAGCTCCAACAGGGCACGTAGCACCGGGGAGCTGTTTTTT. It codes for CASSSNRARSTGELFF. The chain joins TRBV5-1 to TRBJ2-2; tentatively, D is TRBD1 (6 bases). CDR1 and CDR2 from the germline V gene are SGHRS and YFSETQ. The CDR3 is 16 amino acids. The germline V and J ends were trimmed by 3 bases and 4 bases, with 16 bases remaining between them.

The rearrangement links TRBV7-2 to TRBJ2-5; TRBD2 matches 14 bases. Germline assignment: CDR1 SGHTA and CDR2 FQGNSA. The CDR3 is made up of 16 amino acids. V shed 3 bases, J shed 6 bases, and the junction held 6 bases outside the gene matches. The CDR3 nucleotides read TGTGCCAGCAGCTTGGGGACTAGCGGGAGTAGGCAGACCCAGTACTTC. Its translation: CASSLGTSGSRQTQYF.

CDR3 sequence (DNA): TGTGCCAGCAGTTTATTAGGGACAGGGATGAACACTGAAGCTTTCTTT. This translates into CASSLLGTGMNTEAFF. The rearrangement links TRBV28 to TRBJ1-1; the match to TRBD1 covers 9 bases. The CDR3 contains 16 residues. CDR1 and CDR2 (germline): MDHEN, SYDVKM. The V segment lost 1 base and the J segment 0 bases; nucleotides outside the gene matches: 3.

This sequence joins TRBV18 and TRBJ2-5; TRBD2 matches 9 bases. Germline V gene data show CDR1 as KGHSH and CDR2 as LQKENI. There are 15 residues in the CDR3. Trimming cost V 4 bases and J 3 bases; bases outside gene matches: 6. CDR3 amino acids: CASSLTRLAEETQYF. For the CDR3, the DNA is TGTGCCAGCTCACTAACGCGACTAGCGGAAGAGACCCAGTACTTC.

The chain couples TRBV20-1 to TRBJ2-3; D remains ambiguous. Germline V CDR1 and CDR2: DFQATT, SNEGSKA (reference sequence). The CDR3 runs to 10 residues. CDR3 sequence (DNA): TGCAGCCCGGGCACAGATACGCAGTATTTT. This sequence encodes CSPGTDTQYF.

The chain carries TRBV6-5 and TRBJ2-5; TRBD2 matches 11 bases. The germline V gene encodes CDR1 MNHEY and CDR2 SVGAGI. After removal of 6 bases from V and 4 bases from J, the junction contained 7 bases not matched to a gene. The CDR3 totals 15 residues. Here the CDR3 DNA reads TGTGCCAGCAGGTTAGCGGGAGGGGAACGAGAGACCCAGTACTTC. This encodes CASRLAGGERETQYF.

The V and J genes are TRBV30 and TRBJ2-3; 9 bases are shared with TRBD2. Losses at the gene ends were 0 bases for V and 4 bases for J; bases not matched to a gene: 5. CDR3 length: 15 amino acids. Germline V gene sequence: CDR1 GTSNPN, CDR2 SVGIG (reference sequence). CDR3 residues: CAWSVLAGGPDTQYF. In nucleotides, the CDR3 is TGTGCCTGGAGTGTACTGGCGGGAGGGCCAGATACGCAGTATTTT. The full variable domain, with the rest looked up from reference TRBV30 and TRBJ2-3, is SQTIHQWPATLVQPVGSPLSLECTVEGTSNPNLYWYRQAAGRGLQLLFYSVGIGQISSEVPQNLSASRPQDRQFILSSKKLLLSDSGFYLCAWSVLAGGPDTQYFGPGTRLTVL.

The chain carries TRBV6-5 and TRBJ2-1, with D possibly being TRBD1 (7 bases). The V end was cut by 1 base, the J end by 4 bases, with 11 bases between. The germline gives CDR1 MNHEY, CDR2 SVGAGI. The CDR3 length is 15 residues. The CDR3 region has the DNA TGTGCCAGCAGTTACTTGCCAGGGGGGTACAATGAGCAGTTCTTC. Protein: CASSYLPGGYNEQFF.

CDR3 amino acids: CASSKRTVTQETQYF. The CDR3 coding sequence is TGTGCCAGCAGCAAACGGACAGTGACCCAAGAGACCCAGTACTTC. The chain recombines TRBV2 with TRBJ2-5, with a possible D match to TRBD1 (6 bases). Germline V lookup: CDR1 SNHLY, CDR2 FYNNEI. The ends were cut back, 6 bases at V and 1 base at J, with 15 bases in the middle. The CDR3 has 15 residues.

The table lists this clone with a count of one. V usage is TRBV19 and J usage is TRBJ1-2; no clear D. Deletions cut 7 bases from V and 5 bases from J, with 11 bases between. The CDR3 spans 12 residues. Germline V gene data show CDR1 as LNHDA and CDR2 as SQIVND (reference sequence). In DNA form, the CDR3 reads TGTGCCAGTACGGAGAAGACTTATGGCTACACCTTC. This encodes CASTEKTYGYTF.

The chain uses TRBV30 and TRBJ2-3, with D unclear. V was pared by 5 bases and J by 2 bases, with 17 bases between. This CDR3 has 15 residues. Germline V CDR1 and CDR2: GTSNPN, SVGIG (reference sequence). The CDR3 sequence is CAWAYLRQATDTQYF. CDR3 nucleotide sequence: TGTGCCTGGGCCTATCTTAGACAAGCCACAGATACGCAGTATTTT.

This clone was observed a handful of times. The CDR3 reads CASSLGGLADINEQFF. CDR3 bases: TGTGCCAGCAGCTTAGGTGGGCTAGCCGATATCAATGAGCAGTTCTTC. The rearrangement joins TRBV11-1 to TRBJ2-1, with D tentatively TRBD2 (5 bases). This CDR3 region has 16 residues. The ends were cut back, 1 base at V and 6 bases at J, with 16 bases in the middle. Germline CDR1 reads SGHAT; CDR2 reads FQDESV (reference sequence).

This sequence joins TRBV7-6 and TRBJ2-5; 9 positions agree with TRBD2. The CDR3 has 14 amino acids. Germline values: CDR1 SGHVS, CDR2 FNYEAQ. The V gene end was trimmed by 5 bases and the J gene end by 4 bases; junction bases not matched to a gene: 5. CDR3 sequence reads: CASSLLAGIETQYF. The CDR3 nucleotides read TGTGCCAGCAGCCTTCTAGCGGGAATAGAGACCCAGTACTTC.

V usage is TRBV28 and J usage is TRBJ2-7; 9 bases align to TRBD2. The CDR3 has 18 amino acids. Germline CDR1 and CDR2: MDHEN and SYDVKM. J was trimmed by 3 bases and V by 1 base; bases with no gene match: 13. The CDR3 loop is CASSLSNGGTSIFYEQYF. The CDR3 nucleotides are TGTGCCAGCAGTTTATCAAACGGGGGGACTAGCATTTTCTACGAGCAGTACTTC.

Only one count was recorded for this clone. The genes are TRBV5-4 and TRBJ2-6, with a weak D call TRBD2 (6 bases). The CDR3 extends over 20 amino acids. Trimming took 0 bases from V and 0 from J, leaving 19 bases between them. Germline lookup yields CDR1 SGHNT and CDR2 YYREEE (reference sequence). The CDR3 DNA is TGTGCCAGCAGCTTGGGCGGGACTTACAATAGAATCTCTGGGGCCAACGTCCTGACTTTC. As protein: CASSLGGTYNRISGANVLTF.

This chain links TRBV6-5 with TRBJ2-7; the D gene is possibly TRBD1 (5 bases). CDR3 length: 16 amino acids. V was shortened by 0 bases and J by 3 bases, with 15 bases between the two germline ends. Germline CDR1 and CDR2: MNHEY and SVGAGI. The CDR3 loop reads CASSYSGPGKSYEQYF. In DNA form, the CDR3 reads TGTGCCAGCAGTTACTCCGGTCCAGGGAAAAGCTACGAGCAGTACTTC.

This chain connects TRBV25-1 to TRBJ2-5; 14 bases agree with TRBD2. This CDR3 is 17 amino acids long. V shed 1 base, J shed 4 bases, and the junction held 5 bases outside the gene matches. CDR1 and CDR2 from the germline V gene are MGHDK and SYGVNS. Written as DNA, the CDR3 is TGTGCCAGCAGTGAATGGGGGGGACTAGCGGGAGCAGAGACCCAGTACTTC. This translates into CASSEWGGLAGAETQYF.

This clone was counted ten times or more. V is TRBV6-5 and J is TRBJ1-2; 10 nucleotides match TRBD1. The CDR3 covers 14 residues. The V gene's germline CDR1 is MNHEY and CDR2 SVGAGI. The ends lost 7 bases at V and 7 bases at J; junction bases unmatched: 9. This chain's CDR3 is CASKARQGARGYTF. The CDR3 DNA follows: TGTGCCAGCAAAGCCCGACAGGGGGCTCGTGGCTACACCTTC.

The V and J genes are TRBV6-5 and TRBJ2-3; 10 bases line up with TRBD2. CDR1 is MNHEY, CDR2 SVGAGI, per germline. The CDR3 has 14 residues. Trimming at V came to 5 bases and at J to 5 bases, leaving 4 bases not matched to a gene. The CDR3 here is CASSETSGLDTQYF. The CDR3 DNA sequence: TGTGCCAGCAGTGAGACTAGCGGGCTAGATACGCAGTATTTT.